This TCR beta chain is from a study of blood T cell repertoires in COVID-19. Study overall: T cells, B-cell-depleted T cells, or PBMCs provided the cDNA or gDNA that served as material.

Profiled with immunoSEQ multiplex PCR; TCRdb holds only in-frame clones, not every one. The table lists 250,000 to 350,000 clones, about four fifths of them singletons, with around 16% in the top ten. The CDR3 has 14 amino acids. Looked up from germline, CDR1 is PRHDT and CDR2 is FYEKMQ (reference sequence). Between the trimmed V and J ends, which lost 4 bases and 5 bases, there was a span of 14 bases. The sequence was obtained from a person between 70 and 80 years old with COVID-19, enrolled during active disease. Sequencing was carried out using peripheral blood. This chain connects TRBV13 to TRBJ2-5; D remains ambiguous. The CDR3 bases are TGTGCCAGCAGCTCTACCGGAGCCCGGGAGACCCAGTACTTC. This gives the protein CASSSTGARETQYF.